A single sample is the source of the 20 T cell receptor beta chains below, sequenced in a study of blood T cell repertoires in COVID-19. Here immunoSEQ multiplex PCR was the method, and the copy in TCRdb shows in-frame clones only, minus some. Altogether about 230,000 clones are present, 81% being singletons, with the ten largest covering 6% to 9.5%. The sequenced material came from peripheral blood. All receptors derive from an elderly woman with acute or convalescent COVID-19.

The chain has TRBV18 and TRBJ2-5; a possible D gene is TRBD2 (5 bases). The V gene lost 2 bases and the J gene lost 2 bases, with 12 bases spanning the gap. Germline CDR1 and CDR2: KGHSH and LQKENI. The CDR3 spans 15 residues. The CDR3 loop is CASSPSDLDQETQYF. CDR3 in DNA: TGTGCCAGCTCACCATCGGACTTAGATCAAGAGACCCAGTACTTC. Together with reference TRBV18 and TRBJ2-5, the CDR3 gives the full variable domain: NAGVMQNPRHLVRRRGQEARLRCSPMKGHSHVYWYRQLPEEGLKFMVYLQKENIIDESGMPKERFSAEFPKEGPSILRIQQVVRGDSAAYFCASSPSDLDQETQYFGPGTRLLVL.

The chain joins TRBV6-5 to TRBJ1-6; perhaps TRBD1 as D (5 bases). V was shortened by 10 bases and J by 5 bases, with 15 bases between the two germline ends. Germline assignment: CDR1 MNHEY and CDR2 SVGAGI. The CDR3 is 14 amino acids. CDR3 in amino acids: CAIAARGNNSPLHF. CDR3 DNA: TGTGCCATCGCTGCTAGGGGTAATAATTCACCCCTCCACTTT.

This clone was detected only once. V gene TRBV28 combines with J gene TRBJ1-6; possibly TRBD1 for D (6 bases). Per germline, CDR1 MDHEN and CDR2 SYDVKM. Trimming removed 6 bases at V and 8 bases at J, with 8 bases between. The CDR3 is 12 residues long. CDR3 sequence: CASRDSYSPLHF. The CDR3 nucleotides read TGTGCCAGCAGGGACAGCTATTCACCCCTCCACTTT.

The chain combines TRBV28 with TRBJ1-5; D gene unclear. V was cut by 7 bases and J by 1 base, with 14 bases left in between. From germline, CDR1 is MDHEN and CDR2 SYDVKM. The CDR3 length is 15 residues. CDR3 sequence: CASKISGESNQPQHF. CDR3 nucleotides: TGTGCCAGCAAAATTTCCGGGGAGAGCAATCAGCCCCAGCATTTT.

DNA of the CDR3: TGTGCCAGCAGCTTGACTAGTCACGGTTACAATGAGCAGTTCTTC. Encoded protein: CASSLTSHGYNEQFF. The rearrangement joins TRBV5-4 to TRBJ2-1, with D perhaps matching TRBD2 (5 bases). V was pared by 1 base and J by 4 bases, with 12 bases between. Germline V lookup: CDR1 SGHNT, CDR2 YYREEE (reference sequence). The CDR3 is 15 amino acids.

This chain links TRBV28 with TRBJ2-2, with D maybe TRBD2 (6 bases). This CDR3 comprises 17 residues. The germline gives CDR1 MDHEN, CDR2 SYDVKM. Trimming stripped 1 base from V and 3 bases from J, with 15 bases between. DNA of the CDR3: TGTGCCAGCAGTTTATCACCGGGACGGGACTACACCGGGGAGCTGTTTTTT. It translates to CASSLSPGRDYTGELFF. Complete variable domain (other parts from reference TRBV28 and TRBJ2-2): DVKVTQSSRYLVKRTGEKVFLECVQDMDHENMFWYRQDPGLGLRLIYFSYDVKMKEKGDIPEGYSVSREKKERFSLILESASTNQTSMYLCASSLSPGRDYTGELFFGEGSRLTVL.

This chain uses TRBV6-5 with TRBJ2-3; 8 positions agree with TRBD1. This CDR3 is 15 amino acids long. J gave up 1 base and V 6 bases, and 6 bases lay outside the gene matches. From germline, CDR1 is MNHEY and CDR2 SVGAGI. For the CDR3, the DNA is TGTGCCAGCAGATTGGGACAGGCGGGCACAGATACGCAGTATTTT. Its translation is CASRLGQAGTDTQYF.

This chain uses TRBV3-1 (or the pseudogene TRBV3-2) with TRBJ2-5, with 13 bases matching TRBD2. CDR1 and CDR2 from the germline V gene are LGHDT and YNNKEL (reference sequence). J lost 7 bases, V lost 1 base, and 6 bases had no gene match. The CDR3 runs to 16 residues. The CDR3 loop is CASSQGTSGGHGTQYF. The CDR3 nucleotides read TGTGCCAGCAGCCAAGGGACTAGCGGGGGTCACGGGACCCAGTACTTC.

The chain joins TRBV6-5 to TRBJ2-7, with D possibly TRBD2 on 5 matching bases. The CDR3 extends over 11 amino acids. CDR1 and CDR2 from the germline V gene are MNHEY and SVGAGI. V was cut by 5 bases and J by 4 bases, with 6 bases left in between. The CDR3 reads CASSRLYEQYF. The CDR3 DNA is TGTGCCAGCAGTCGACTATACGAGCAGTACTTC.

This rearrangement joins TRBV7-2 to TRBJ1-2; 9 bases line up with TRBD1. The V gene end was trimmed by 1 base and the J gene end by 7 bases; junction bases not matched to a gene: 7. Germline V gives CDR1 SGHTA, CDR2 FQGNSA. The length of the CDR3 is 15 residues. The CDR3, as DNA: TGTGCCAGCAGCTTAGGGGACAGGGTCGGATCTGGCTACACCTTC. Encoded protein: CASSLGDRVGSGYTF.

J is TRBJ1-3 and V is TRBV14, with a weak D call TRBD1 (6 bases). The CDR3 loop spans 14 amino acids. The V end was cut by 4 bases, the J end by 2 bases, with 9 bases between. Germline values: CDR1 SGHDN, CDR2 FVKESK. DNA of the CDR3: TGTGCCAGCAGCCCAGGGGTAACTGGAAACACCATATATTTT. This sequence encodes CASSPGVTGNTIYF.

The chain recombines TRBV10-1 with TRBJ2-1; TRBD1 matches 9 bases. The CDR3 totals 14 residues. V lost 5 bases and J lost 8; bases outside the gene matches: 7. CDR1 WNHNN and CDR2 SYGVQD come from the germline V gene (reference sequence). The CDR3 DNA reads TGCGCCAGCAGTATTGGGACAGGGTTGGATGAGCAGTTCTTC. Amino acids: CASSIGTGLDEQFF.

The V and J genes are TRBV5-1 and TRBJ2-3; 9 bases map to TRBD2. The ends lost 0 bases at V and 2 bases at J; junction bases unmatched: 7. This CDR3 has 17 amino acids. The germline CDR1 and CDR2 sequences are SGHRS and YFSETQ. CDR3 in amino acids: CASSLDLAGLFTDTQYF. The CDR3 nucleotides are TGCGCCAGCAGCTTGGACCTAGCGGGGCTTTTCACAGATACGCAGTATTTT.

The CDR3 protein is CSASGIWTSGDYNEQFF. The DNA for the CDR3 is TGCAGTGCTAGTGGTATATGGACTAGCGGGGATTACAATGAGCAGTTCTTC. The V gene is TRBV20-1, the J gene TRBJ2-1; 12 nucleotides match TRBD2. The length of the CDR3 is 17 residues. The germline CDR1 and CDR2 sequences are DFQATT and SNEGSKA (reference sequence). V dropped 3 bases and J dropped 4; count of bases not matched to a gene: 10.

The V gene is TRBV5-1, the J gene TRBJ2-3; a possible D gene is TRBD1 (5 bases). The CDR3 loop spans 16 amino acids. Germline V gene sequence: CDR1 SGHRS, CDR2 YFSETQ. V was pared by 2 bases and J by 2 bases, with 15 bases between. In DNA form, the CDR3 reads TGCGCCAGCAGCTTATCAGGGTCTCCACACACAGATACGCAGTATTTT. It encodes CASSLSGSPHTDTQYF.

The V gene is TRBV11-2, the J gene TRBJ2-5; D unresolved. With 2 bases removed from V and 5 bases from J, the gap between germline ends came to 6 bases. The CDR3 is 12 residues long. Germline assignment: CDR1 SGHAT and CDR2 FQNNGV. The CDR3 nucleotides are TGTGCCAGCAGCTTAAGAGCGGAGACCCAGTACTTC. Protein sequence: CASSLRAETQYF.

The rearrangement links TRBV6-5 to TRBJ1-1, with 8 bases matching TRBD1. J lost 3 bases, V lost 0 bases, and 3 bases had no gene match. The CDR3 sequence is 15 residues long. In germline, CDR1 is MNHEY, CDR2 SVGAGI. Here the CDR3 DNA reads TGTGCCAGCAGTTACTCGACAGGGGCGGACACTGAAGCTTTCTTT. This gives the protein CASSYSTGADTEAFF.

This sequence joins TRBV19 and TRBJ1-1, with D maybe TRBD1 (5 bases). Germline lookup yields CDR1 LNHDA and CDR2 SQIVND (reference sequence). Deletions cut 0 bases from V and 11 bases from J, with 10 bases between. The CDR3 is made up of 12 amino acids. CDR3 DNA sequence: TGTGCCAGTAGTATAGATCAGCGGGGGGCTTTCTTT. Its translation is CASSIDQRGAFF.

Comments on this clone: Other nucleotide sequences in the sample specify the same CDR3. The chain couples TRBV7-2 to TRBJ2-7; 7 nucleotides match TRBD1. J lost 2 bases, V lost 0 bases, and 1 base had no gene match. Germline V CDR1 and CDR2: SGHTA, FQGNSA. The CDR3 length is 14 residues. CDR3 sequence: CASSLAGGPYEQYF. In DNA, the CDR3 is TGTGCCAGCAGCTTAGCAGGGGGCCCCTACGAGCAGTACTTC.

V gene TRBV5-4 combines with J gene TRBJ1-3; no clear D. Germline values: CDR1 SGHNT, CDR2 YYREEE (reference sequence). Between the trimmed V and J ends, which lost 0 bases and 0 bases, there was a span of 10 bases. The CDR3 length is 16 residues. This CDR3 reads CASSLGSRGSGNTIYF. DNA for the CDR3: TGTGCCAGCAGCTTGGGTAGCCGTGGCTCTGGAAACACCATATATTTT.